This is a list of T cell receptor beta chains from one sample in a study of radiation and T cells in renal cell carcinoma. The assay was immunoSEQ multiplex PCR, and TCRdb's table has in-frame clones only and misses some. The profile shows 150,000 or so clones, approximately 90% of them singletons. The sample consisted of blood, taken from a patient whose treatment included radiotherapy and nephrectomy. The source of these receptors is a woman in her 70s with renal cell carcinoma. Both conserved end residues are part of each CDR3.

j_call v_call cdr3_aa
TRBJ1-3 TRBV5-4 CASSLAGGQGGNTIYF
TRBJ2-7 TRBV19 CASSIDKGPYEQYF
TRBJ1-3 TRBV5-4 CASSLAGGLLSGNTIYF
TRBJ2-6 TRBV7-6 CASSPPPWQAGANVLTF
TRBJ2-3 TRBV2 CASSAAGDTQYF
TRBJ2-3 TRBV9 CASSVRPTTDTQYF
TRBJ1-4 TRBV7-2 CASSLDRGGEKLFF
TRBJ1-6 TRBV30 CAWRRRDSNSPLHF
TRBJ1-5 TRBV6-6 CASSPGKGTNNQPQHF
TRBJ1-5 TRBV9 CASSGDRGDQPQHF
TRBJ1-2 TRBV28 CASSLVLYGYTF
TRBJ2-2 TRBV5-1 CASSLAGTEVTGELFF
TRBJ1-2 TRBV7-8 CASSSPQGKFYYGYTF
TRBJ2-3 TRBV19 CASSIIQSGLSTDTQYF
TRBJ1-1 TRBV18 CASYPPGKNTEAFF
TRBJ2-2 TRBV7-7 CASSPGPKNTGELFF
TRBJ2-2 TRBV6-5 CASSYGVTGELFF